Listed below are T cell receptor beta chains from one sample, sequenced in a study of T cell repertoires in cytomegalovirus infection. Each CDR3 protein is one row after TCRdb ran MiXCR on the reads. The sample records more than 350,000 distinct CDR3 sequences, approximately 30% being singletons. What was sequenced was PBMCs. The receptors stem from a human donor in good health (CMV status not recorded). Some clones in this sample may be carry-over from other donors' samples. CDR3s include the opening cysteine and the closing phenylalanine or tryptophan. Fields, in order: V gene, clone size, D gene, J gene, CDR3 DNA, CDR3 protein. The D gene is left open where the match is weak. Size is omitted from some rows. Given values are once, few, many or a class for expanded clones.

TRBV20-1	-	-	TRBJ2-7	TGCAGTGCTAGGCCCGGGCTCTCCTACGAGCAGTACTTC	CSARPGLSYEQYF
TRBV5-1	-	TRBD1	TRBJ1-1	TGCGCCAGCAGCTCAGTCCCGGGACAGGAGATGAACACTGAAGCTTTCTTT	CASSSVPGQEMNTEAFF
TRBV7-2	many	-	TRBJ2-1	TGTGCCAGCAGCCATGGTACAGGGAGTGAGCAGTTCTTC	CASSHGTGSEQFF
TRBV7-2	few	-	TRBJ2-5	TGTGCCAGCAGCTTAGCTCCGGGATCAGGGAGGGGGACGCAAGAGACCCAGTACTTC	CASSLAPGSGRGTQETQYF
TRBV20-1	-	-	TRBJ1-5	TGCAGTGCCTCCCCGAGAGGACAGCGAAAACAGCCCCAGCATTTT	CSASPRGQRKQPQHF
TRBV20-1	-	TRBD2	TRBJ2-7	TGCAGTGCTAGAGGGGGGAGGGATCACGAGCAGTACTTC	CSARGGRDHEQYF
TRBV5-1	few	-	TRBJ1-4	TGCGCCAGCAGCTTCGAGGGAAGGAGTGCTAATGAAAAACTGTTTTTT	CASSFEGRSANEKLFF
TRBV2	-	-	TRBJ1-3	TGTGCCAGCTGTCCCATCTCTGGAAACACCATATATTTT	CASCPISGNTIYF
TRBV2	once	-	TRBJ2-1	TGTGCCAGCAGTACCCGCCGACAGACTATCGATGAGCAGTTCTTC	CASSTRRQTIDEQFF
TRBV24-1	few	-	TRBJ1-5	TGTGCCACCAATGGGGACGGAAATAGCAATCAGCCCCAGCATTTT	CATNGDGNSNQPQHF
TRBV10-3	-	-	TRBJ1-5	TGTGCCATCAGTGACGACGGGGTGGGGGAGTATCAGCCCCAGCATTTT	CAISDDGVGEYQPQHF
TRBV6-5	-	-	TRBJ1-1	TGTGCCAGCAGTTACTCCGGACGGCAAATAGCTGAAGCTTTCTTT	CASSYSGRQIAEAFF
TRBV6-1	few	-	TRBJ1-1	TGTGCCAGCAGTGAAACAGGGAAGAACACTGAAGCTTTCTTT	CASSETGKNTEAFF
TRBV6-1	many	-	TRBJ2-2	TGTGCCAGCAGTGAAGAGGTGGCAGCGAACACCGGGGAGCTGTTTTTT	CASSEEVAANTGELFF
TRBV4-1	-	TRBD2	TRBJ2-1	TGCGCCAGCAGCCAAGATATAGCGGGGGCCTACAATGAGCAGTTCTTC	CASSQDIAGAYNEQFF
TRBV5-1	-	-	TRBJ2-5	TGCGCCAGCAGCCAGCCGGGCAGCGGCCAAGAGACCCAGTACTTC	CASSQPGSGQETQYF
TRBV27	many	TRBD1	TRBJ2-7	TGTGCCAGCAGTTCATTAGGACAGGCGTACGAGCAGTACTTC	CASSSLGQAYEQYF
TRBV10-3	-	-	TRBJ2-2	TGTGCCATCAGGTCCGGGGCGAACACCGGGGAGCTGTTTTTT	CAIRSGANTGELFF
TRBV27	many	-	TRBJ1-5	TGTGCCAGCAGTTTATCGTCGGGCAATCAGCCCCAGCATTTT	CASSLSSGNQPQHF
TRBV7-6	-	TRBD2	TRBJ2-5	TGTGCCAGCAGCCCCAAGCGGGGGGGATATATCGAGACCCAGTACTTC	CASSPKRGGYIETQYF
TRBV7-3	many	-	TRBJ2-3	TGTGCCAGCAGCTTCGGAGGACCGACAAATACGCAGTATTTT	CASSFGGPTNTQYF
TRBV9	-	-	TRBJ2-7	TGTGCCAGAAGCGTAGTTGGGGGAAGCTCCTACGAGCAGTACTTC	CARSVVGGSSYEQYF
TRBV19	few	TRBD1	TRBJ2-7	TGTGCCAGTAGTATCCGAGGGGGCGCATCCTACGAGCAGTACTTC	CASSIRGGASYEQYF
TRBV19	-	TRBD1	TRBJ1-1	TGTGCCAGTAGGAGGGACAGGTCCACCCTTGAAGCTTTCTTT	CASRRDRSTLEAFF
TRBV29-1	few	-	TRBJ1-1	TGCAGCGGAATGGGACGGTTAAACACTGAAGCTTTCTTT	CSGMGRLNTEAFF
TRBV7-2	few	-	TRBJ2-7	TGTGCCAGCAGCTTAGTGGTAGGAGTGGCCATCAACGAGCAGTACTTC	CASSLVVGVAINEQYF
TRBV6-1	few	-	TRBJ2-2	TGTGCCAGCGGTGGGGGGGCGGACACCGGGGAGCTGTTTTTT	CASGGGADTGELFF
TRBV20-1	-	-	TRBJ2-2	TGCAGTGCTAGATCGGGCGGACCGAACACCGGGGAGCTGTTTTTT	CSARSGGPNTGELFF
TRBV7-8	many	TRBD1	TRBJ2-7	TGTGCCAGCAGCATCACAGGGGACTCCTACGAGCAGTACTTC	CASSITGDSYEQYF
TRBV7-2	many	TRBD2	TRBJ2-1	TGTGCCAGCAGCCCACGGACTAGCGGGGGCTACAATGCCAATGAGCAGTTCTTC	CASSPRTSGGYNANEQFF
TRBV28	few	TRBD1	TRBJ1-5	TGTGCCAGCAGTTTAGGGTATGGACAGGGTGAGCAGCCCCAGCATTTT	CASSLGYGQGEQPQHF
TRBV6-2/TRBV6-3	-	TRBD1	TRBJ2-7	TGTGCCAGCAGAGACAGGGTAAACTCCTACGAGCAGTACTTC	CASRDRVNSYEQYF
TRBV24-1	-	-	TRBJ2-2	TGTGCCACCAGTGTCGGGACGAACACCGGGGAGCTGTTTTTT	CATSVGTNTGELFF
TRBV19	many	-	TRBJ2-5	TGTGCCAGTAGAGAGGCCGCGGGGGAGACCCAGTACTTC	CASREAAGETQYF